The T cell receptor beta chain under discussion was sequenced for a study of vaccination effects on CD4 cells after COVID-19. Before any sequencing was done, the ViraFEST assay used viral peptide pools to expand antigen-specific CD4+ T cells. With approximately ten days of culture completed, CD4+ T cells were isolated. Their SARS-CoV-2 infection, verified by PCR, occurred between March and December 2020. Trimming removed 0 bases at V and 0 bases at J, with 9 bases between. Germline V lookup: CDR1 SGDLS, CDR2 YYNGEE. CDR3 size: 15 residues. On this clone itself: What it binds is unknown.

Clones were sequenced by immunoSEQ multiplex PCR, and TCRdb holds only the in-frame ones, with some missing. Among about 45,000 clones listed, approximately 77% were seen once. V usage is TRBV9 and J usage is TRBJ1-1; D not resolved. This receptor was taken from a human donor who had a prior SARS-CoV-2 infection. This specimen consisted of CD4+ T cells from PBMCs cultured with a peptide pool, obtained before COVID-19 vaccination. This CDR3 reads CASSVEARMNTEAFF. CDR3 nucleotide sequence: TGTGCCAGCAGCGTAGAAGCCCGAATGAACACTGAAGCTTTCTTT. The whole variable domain, filled in from reference TRBV9 and TRBJ1-1, reads DSGVTQTPKHLITATGQRVTLRCSPRSGDLSVYWYQQSLDQGLQFLIQYYNGEERAKGNILERFSAQQFPDLHSELNLSSLELGDSALYFCASSVEARMNTEAFFGQGTRLTVV.